These 11 T cell receptor beta chains were sequenced from one sample in a study of blood T cell repertoires in COVID-19. The method was immunoSEQ multiplex PCR; TCRdb's version includes in-frame clones alone and lacks a portion of them. The table has some 370,000 clones, under 85% seen once. The sample taken for sequencing was PBMCs or T cells enriched from blood (not recorded which). The origin of the receptors is a woman between 50 and 59 years old who had recovered from COVID-19.

This clone was detected only a few times. The CDR3 nucleotides read TGCGCCAGCAGCGACCGACAGGGAGGAGATACGCAGTATTTT. Its translation: CASSDRQGGDTQYF. The chain employs TRBV5-1 and TRBJ2-3, with D possibly matching TRBD1 (7 bases). The length of the CDR3 is 14 residues. CDR1 SGHRS and CDR2 YFSETQ come from the germline V gene. V dropped 4 bases and J dropped 5 bases, with 14 bases sitting between them.

V gene TRBV2 combines with J gene TRBJ1-5, with TRBD1 identical over 8 bases. This CDR3 has 16 amino acids. Germline values: CDR1 SNHLY, CDR2 FYNNEI. The V gene end was trimmed by 2 bases and the J gene end by 7 bases; junction bases not matched to a gene: 10. CDR3 DNA sequence: TGTGCCAGCAGTGAATACGACAGGGGCTCGAGACAGCCCCAGCATTTT. This encodes CASSEYDRGSRQPQHF. Full variable domain (rest looked up from reference TRBV2 and TRBJ1-5): EPEVTQTPSHQVTQMGQEVILRCVPISNHLYFYWYRQILGQKVEFLVSFYNNEISEKSEIFDDQFSVERPDGSNFTLKIRSTKLEDSAMYFCASSEYDRGSRQPQHFGDGTRLSIL.

This chain connects TRBV19 to TRBJ2-1; maybe TRBD1 (6 bases). Germline V gives CDR1 LNHDA, CDR2 SQIVND (reference sequence). This CDR3 has 14 residues. V was cut by 7 bases and J by 0 bases, with 10 bases left in between. CDR3 protein: CASKGGSSYNEQFF. The CDR3, as DNA: TGTGCCAGTAAAGGGGGTAGCTCCTACAATGAGCAGTTCTTC.

The chain uses TRBV7-9 and TRBJ1-2; 12 bases are shared with TRBD1. The V gene's germline CDR1 is SEHNR and CDR2 FQNEAQ (reference sequence). The V gene end was trimmed by 4 bases and the J gene end by 8 bases; junction bases not matched to a gene: 11. CDR3 size: 16 residues. The CDR3 region has the DNA TGTGCCAGCAGCTCTCCCCCGGGACAGGGGGCATCAGGCTACACCTTC. It encodes CASSSPPGQGASGYTF.

This clone was counted only a few times. The CDR3 DNA follows: TGTGCCAGCAGTGAAGCGCCCCGGGGAAACACCATATATTTT. This codes for CASSEAPRGNTIYF. The V call is TRBV2, the J call TRBJ1-3; no clear D. The length of the CDR3 is 14 residues. V was shortened by 0 bases and J by 4 bases, with 7 bases between the two germline ends. Germline assignment: CDR1 SNHLY and CDR2 FYNNEI.

This chain joins TRBV5-1 and TRBJ2-5; 8 positions agree with TRBD2. V shed 0 bases, J shed 1 base, and the junction held 5 bases outside the gene matches. The CDR3 has 16 residues. Germline CDR1 and CDR2: SGHRS and YFSETQ. CDR3 sequence (DNA): TGCGCCAGCAGCTTGGAGGGGCGGGGGGTCCAAGAGACCCAGTACTTC. Translated: CASSLEGRGVQETQYF.

A few counts support this clone. The CDR3 nucleotides read TGTGCCAGCAGCGTAGGTACGGGGGAAACTAATGAAAAACTGTTTTTT. Translation: CASSVGTGETNEKLFF. V usage is TRBV9 and J usage is TRBJ1-4; perhaps TRBD1 as D (5 bases). This CDR3 is built from 16 residues. The V gene's germline CDR1 is SGDLS and CDR2 YYNGEE. V was shortened by 0 bases and J by 1 base, with 10 bases between the two germline ends.

The chain joins TRBV14 to TRBJ2-7; TRBD2 agrees at 12 bases. This CDR3 has 18 residues. CDR1 SGHDN and CDR2 FVKESK come from the germline V gene. With V trimmed by 1 base and J by 5 bases, 12 bases remained unmatched. CDR3 sequence (DNA): TGTGCCAGCAGCCAAGGGATCCGACTAGCGGGGGCCTTGGACGAGCAGTACTTC. As protein: CASSQGIRLAGALDEQYF.

About this clone: One end of the junction fails to match germline, which may point to a read error. The V gene is TRBV29-1, the J gene TRBJ2-2; D might be TRBD2 (5 bases). The CDR3 has 13 residues. Germline CDR1 reads SQVTM; CDR2 reads ANQGSEA. CDR3 in amino acids: CSVVPPLGRGAVF. The CDR3 DNA reads TGCAGCGTTGTGCCTCCACTCGGCCGGGGAGCTGTTTTT.

CDR3 amino acids: CASSPGTPEAFF. DNA of the CDR3: TGTGCCAGCAGCCCAGGAACTCCTGAAGCTTTCTTT. The chain is built from TRBV12-3 or TRBV12-4 and TRBJ1-1; unclear D gene. Deletions cut 6 bases from V and 6 bases from J, with 11 bases between. This CDR3 is 12 amino acids long.

The genes are TRBV6-2 or TRBV6-3 and TRBJ1-5; a weak D match, TRBD1 (5 bases). Germline CDR1 is MNHEY and CDR2 is SVGEGT. Trimming shortened V by 0 bases and J by 4 bases, and 16 bases separated the two germline ends. This CDR3 is 17 amino acids long. CDR3 in DNA: TGTGCCAGCAGTTACTCAACGGGGCGGGGGAATAATCAGCCCCAGCATTTT. Protein: CASSYSTGRGNNQPQHF.